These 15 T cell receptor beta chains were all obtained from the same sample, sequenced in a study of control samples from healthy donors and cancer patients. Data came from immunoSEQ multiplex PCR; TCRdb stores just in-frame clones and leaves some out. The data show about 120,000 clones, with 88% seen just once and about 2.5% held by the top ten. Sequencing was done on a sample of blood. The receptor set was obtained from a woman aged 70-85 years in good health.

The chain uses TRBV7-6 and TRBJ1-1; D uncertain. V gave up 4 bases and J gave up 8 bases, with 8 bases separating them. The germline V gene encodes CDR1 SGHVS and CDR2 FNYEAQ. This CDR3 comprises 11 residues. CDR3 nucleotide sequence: TGTGCCAGCAGCTCCGTTGGAGAAGCTTTCTTT. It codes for CASSSVGEAFF. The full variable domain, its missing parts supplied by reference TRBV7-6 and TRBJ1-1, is GAGVSQSPRYKVTKRGQDVALRCDPISGHVSLYWYRQALGQGPEFLTYFNYEAQQDKSGLPNDRFSAERPEGSISTLTIQRTEQRDSAMYRCASSSVGEAFFGQGTRLTVV.

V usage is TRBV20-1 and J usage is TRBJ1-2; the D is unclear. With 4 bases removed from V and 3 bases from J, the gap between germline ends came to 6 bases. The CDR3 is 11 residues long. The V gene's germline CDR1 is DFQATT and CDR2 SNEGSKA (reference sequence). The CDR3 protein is CSAIGDYGYTF. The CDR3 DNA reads TGCAGTGCTATCGGAGACTATGGCTACACCTTC.

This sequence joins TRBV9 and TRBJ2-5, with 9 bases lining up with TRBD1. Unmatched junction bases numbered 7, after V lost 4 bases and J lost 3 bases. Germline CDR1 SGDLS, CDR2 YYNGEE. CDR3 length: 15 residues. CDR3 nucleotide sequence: TGTGCCAGCAGCTTACCGGGACAGGGTGAAGAGACCCAGTACTTC. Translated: CASSLPGQGEETQYF.

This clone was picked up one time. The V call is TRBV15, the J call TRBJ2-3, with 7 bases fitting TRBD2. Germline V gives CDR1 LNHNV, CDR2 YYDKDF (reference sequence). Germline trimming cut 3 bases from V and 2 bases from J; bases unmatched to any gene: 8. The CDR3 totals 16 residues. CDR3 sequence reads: CATSRTKRGLTDTQYF. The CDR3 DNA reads TGTGCCACCAGCAGGACCAAGCGGGGTCTCACAGATACGCAGTATTTT.

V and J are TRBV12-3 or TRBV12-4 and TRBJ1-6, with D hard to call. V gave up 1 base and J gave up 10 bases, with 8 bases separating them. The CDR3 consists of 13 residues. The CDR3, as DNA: TGTGCCAGCAGTTTAGATGCGGGATCACCCCTCCACTTT. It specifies CASSLDAGSPLHF.

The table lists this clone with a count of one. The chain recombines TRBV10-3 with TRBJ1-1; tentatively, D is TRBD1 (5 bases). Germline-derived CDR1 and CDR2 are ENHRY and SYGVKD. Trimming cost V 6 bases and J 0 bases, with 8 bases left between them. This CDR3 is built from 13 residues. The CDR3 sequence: CAISQTVNTEAFF. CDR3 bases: TGTGCCATCAGCCAGACAGTGAACACTGAAGCTTTCTTT.

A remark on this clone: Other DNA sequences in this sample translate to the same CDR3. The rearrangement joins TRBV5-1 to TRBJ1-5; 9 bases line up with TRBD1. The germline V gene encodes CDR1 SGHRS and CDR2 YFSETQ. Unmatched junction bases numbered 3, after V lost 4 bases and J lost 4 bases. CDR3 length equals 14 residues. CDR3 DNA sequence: TGCGCCAGCAGCCAAGGGACAGGGAATCAGCCCCAGCATTTT. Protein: CASSQGTGNQPQHF.

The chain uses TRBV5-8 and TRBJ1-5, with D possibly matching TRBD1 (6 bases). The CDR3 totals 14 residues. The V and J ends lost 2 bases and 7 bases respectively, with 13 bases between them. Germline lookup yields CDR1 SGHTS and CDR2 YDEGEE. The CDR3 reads CASSLTGSLQPQHF. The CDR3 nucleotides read TGTGCCAGCAGCTTAACAGGGAGTCTCCAGCCCCAGCATTTT.

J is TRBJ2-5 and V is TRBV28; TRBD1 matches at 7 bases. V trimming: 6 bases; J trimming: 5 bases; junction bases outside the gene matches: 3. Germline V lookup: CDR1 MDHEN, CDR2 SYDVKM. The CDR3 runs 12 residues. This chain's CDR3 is CASRTGRETQYF. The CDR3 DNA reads TGTGCCAGCAGGACAGGGCGGGAGACCCAGTACTTC.

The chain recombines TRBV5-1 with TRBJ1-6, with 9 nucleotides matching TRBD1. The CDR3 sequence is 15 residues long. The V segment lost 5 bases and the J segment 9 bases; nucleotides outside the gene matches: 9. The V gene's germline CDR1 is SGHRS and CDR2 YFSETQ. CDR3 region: CASSRGQGEVSPLHF. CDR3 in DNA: TGCGCCAGCAGTCGGGGACAGGGCGAGGTTTCACCCCTCCACTTT.

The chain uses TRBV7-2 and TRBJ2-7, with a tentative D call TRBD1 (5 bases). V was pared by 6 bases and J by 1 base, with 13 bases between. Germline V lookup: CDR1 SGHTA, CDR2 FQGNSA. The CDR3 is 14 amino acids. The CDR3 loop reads CASSSYRFSYEQYF. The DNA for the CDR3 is TGTGCCAGCAGTTCGTACAGGTTTTCCTACGAGCAGTACTTC.

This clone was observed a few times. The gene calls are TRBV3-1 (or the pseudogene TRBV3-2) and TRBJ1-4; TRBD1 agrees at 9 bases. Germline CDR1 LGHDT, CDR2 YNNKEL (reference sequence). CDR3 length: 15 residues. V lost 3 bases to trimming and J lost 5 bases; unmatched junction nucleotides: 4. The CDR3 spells CASSQGTGMNEKLFF. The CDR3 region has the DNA TGTGCCAGCAGCCAGGGGACAGGGATGAATGAAAAACTGTTTTTT.

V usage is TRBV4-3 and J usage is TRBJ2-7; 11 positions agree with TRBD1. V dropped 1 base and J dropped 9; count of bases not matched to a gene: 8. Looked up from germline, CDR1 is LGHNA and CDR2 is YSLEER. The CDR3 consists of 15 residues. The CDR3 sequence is CASSQVDRTGGSQYF. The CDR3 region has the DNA TGCGCCAGCAGCCAAGTCGACAGGACAGGGGGCTCGCAGTACTTC.

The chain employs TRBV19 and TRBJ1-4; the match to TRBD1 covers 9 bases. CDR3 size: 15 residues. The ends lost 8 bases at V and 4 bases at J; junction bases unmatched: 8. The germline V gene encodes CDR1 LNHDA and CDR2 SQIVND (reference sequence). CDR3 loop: CASRDRAGRNEKLFF. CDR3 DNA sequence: TGTGCCAGTCGGGACAGGGCTGGGCGTAATGAAAAACTGTTTTTT.

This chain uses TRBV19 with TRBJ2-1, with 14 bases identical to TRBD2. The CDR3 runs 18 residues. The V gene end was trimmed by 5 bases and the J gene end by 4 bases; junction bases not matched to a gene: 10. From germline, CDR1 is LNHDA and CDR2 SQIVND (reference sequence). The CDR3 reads CASSRGLAGGRGYNEQFF. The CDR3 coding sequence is TGTGCCAGTAGTCGAGGACTAGCGGGGGGCCGAGGTTACAATGAGCAGTTCTTC. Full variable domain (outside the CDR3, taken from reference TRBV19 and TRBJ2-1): DGGITQSPKYLFRKEGQNVTLSCEQNLNHDAMYWYRQDPGQGLRLIYYSQIVNDFQKGDIAEGYSVSREKKESFPLTVTSAQKNPTAFYLCASSRGLAGGRGYNEQFFGPGTRLTVL.